A selection of T cell receptor beta chains follows, all from one sample in a study of blood T cells in healthy people across ages. TCRdb re-called the 5' RACE reads through MiXCR, storing one row per CDR3 protein. Of approximately 800,000 distinct CDR3 sequences in the sample, about 47% were seen once. Sequenced: blood. Receptors originate from a man older than 75 in good health. The CDR3 runs from the conserved cysteine through the conserved F or W. A D gene is named only where the DNA matches it firmly. Only part of the rows carry a size: once, few, many, or a class if the clone is expanded.

J | V | length | size | D | CDR3 | DNA
TRBJ2-1 | TRBV6-5 | 13 | NA | NA | CASSYGGDNEQFF | TGTGCCAGCAGTTACGGGGGAGACAATGAGCAGTTCTTC
TRBJ2-1 | TRBV27 | 12 | NA | NA | CASNDGLSGQFF | TGTGCCAGCAACGATGGACTAAGTGGGCAGTTCTTC
TRBJ2-3 | TRBV5-1 | 16 | NA | TRBD2 | CANSKGLAADTDTQYF | TGCGCCAACAGCAAGGGACTAGCGGCAGACACAGATACGCAGTATTTT
TRBJ2-1 | TRBV12-3/TRBV12-4 | 16 | few | TRBD2 | CASSIRLAGIYNEQFF | TGTGCCAGCAGCATCCGACTAGCGGGAATTTACAATGAGCAGTTCTTC
TRBJ2-5 | TRBV20-1 | 14 | many | NA | CSANPSTEKETQYF | TGCAGTGCTAACCCCTCGACAGAGAAAGAGACCCAGTACTTC
TRBJ2-7 | TRBV6-1 | 20 | NA | TRBD1 | CAGSNDLTGAANQGVYEQYF | TGTGCCGGCAGCAACGACCTAACAGGGGCCGCAAATCAAGGGGTCTACGAGCAGTACTTC
TRBJ1-2 | TRBV6-6 | 14 | NA | NA | CASSSLDRTDGYTF | TGTGCCAGCAGTTCCCTCGATCGGACAGATGGCTACACCTTC
TRBJ2-1 | TRBV4-3 | 16 | once | NA | CASSQDLRLVYNEQFF | TGCGCCAGCAGCCAAGATCTAAGACTGGTATACAATGAGCAGTTCTTC
TRBJ1-2 | TRBV29-1 | 12 | few | NA | CSSDAAFYGYTF | TGCAGCTCAGACGCGGCTTTCTATGGCTACACCTTC
TRBJ2-1 | TRBV5-1 | 14 | few | TRBD1 | CASSRGQLKDEQFF | TGCGCCAGCAGCAGGGGACAGTTAAAGGATGAGCAGTTCTTC
TRBJ2-1 | TRBV20-1 | 16 | once | NA | CSARQLNSGSYNEQFF | TGCAGTGCTAGACAGCTAAATAGCGGATCCTACAATGAGCAGTTCTTC
TRBJ2-7 | TRBV4-3 | 13 | NA | NA | CASSQVSSGEQYF | TGCGCCAGCAGCCAAGTTTCGTCGGGGGAGCAGTACTTC
TRBJ2-5 | TRBV15 | 17 | few | NA | CATSRYRIESRISGQYF | TGTGCCACCAGCAGGTATCGTATCGAGTCTCGGATAAGCGGGCAGTACTTC
TRBJ2-7 | TRBV6-5 | 15 | many | TRBD1 | CASSSPGQGHYEQYF | TGTGCCAGCAGTTCGCCGGGACAGGGGCACTACGAGCAGTACTTC
TRBJ2-7 | TRBV29-1 | 13 | NA | TRBD2 | CSVGGGRAYEQYF | TGCAGCGTTGGAGGAGGGAGGGCCTACGAGCAGTACTTC
TRBJ2-7 | TRBV20-1 | 14 | NA | NA | CSARDPTLSYEQYF | TGCAGTGCTAGAGATCCTACTCTTTCCTACGAGCAGTACTTC
TRBJ2-5 | TRBV18 | 14 | NA | NA | CASSWTQVVETQYF | TGTGCCAGCTCCTGGACCCAGGTCGTAGAGACCCAGTACTTC
TRBJ1-5 | TRBV28 | 14 | few | TRBD1 | CASRMDRRNQPQHF | TGTGCCAGCAGAATGGACAGGAGAAATCAGCCCCAGCATTTT
TRBJ2-1 | TRBV20-1 | 15 | many | NA | CSPQRPGLRSNEQFF | TGCAGTCCCCAGAGACCAGGGTTGAGGAGCAATGAGCAGTTCTTC
TRBJ2-5 | TRBV29-1 | 13 | few | NA | CSVRGQGGGEQYF | TGCAGCGTTCGAGGACAGGGAGGGGGAGAGCAGTACTTC
TRBJ1-6 | TRBV30 | 14 | NA | TRBD1 | CAWSEGARNSPLHF | TGTGCCTGGAGTGAGGGGGCTAGGAATTCACCCCTCCACTTT
TRBJ2-5 | TRBV7-2 | 16 | NA | TRBD2 | CASSSYGTSLGETQYF | TGTGCCAGCAGCTCCTACGGGACTAGTTTAGGAGAGACCCAGTACTTC
TRBJ2-3 | TRBV9 | 19 | NA | TRBD2 | CASSVGASGSGFGTDTQYF | TGTGCCAGCAGCGTAGGCGCTAGCGGGAGTGGGTTCGGCACAGATACGCAGTATTTT
TRBJ1-2 | TRBV5-6 | 14 | NA | NA | CASTGGGTSYGYTF | TGTGCCAGCACCGGGGGGGGGACGAGCTATGGCTACACCTTC
TRBJ2-3 | TRBV5-1 | 14 | NA | NA | CASSLAAATDTQYF | TGCGCCAGCAGCTTGGCGGCAGCTACAGATACGCAGTATTTT
TRBJ1-4 | TRBV20-1 | 14 | NA | NA | CSARDIATNEKLFF | TGCAGTGCTAGAGATATAGCAACTAATGAAAAACTGTTTTTT
TRBJ2-6 | TRBV6-2/TRBV6-3 | 12 | many | NA | CASDTGANVLTF | TGTGCCAGCGATACTGGGGCCAACGTCCTGACTTTC
TRBJ2-2 | TRBV4-2 | 16 | NA | NA | CASSQDRGGDTGELFF | TGTGCCAGCAGCCAAGATCGTGGGGGAGACACCGGGGAGCTGTTTTTT
TRBJ2-5 | TRBV7-2 | 14 | few | NA | CASSSPGVGNEQYF | TGTGCCAGCAGCTCCCCAGGGGTAGGAAATGAGCAGTACTTC
TRBJ2-5 | TRBV29-1 | 12 | NA | TRBD2 | CSVGGLAGEQYF | TGCAGCGTGGGGGGACTAGCGGGGGAGCAGTACTTC
TRBJ1-6 | TRBV20-1 | 12 | NA | TRBD1 | CSARDRHSPLHF | TGCAGTGCCCGGGACAGACATTCACCCCTCCACTTT
TRBJ1-4 | TRBV30 | 15 | NA | NA | CAWSVGSSTNEKLFF | TGTGCCTGGAGTGTGGGAAGTTCAACTAATGAAAAACTGTTTTTT
TRBJ2-6 | TRBV4-2 | 16 | NA | TRBD2 | CASSQTSGSGANVLTF | TGTGCCAGCAGCCAAACTAGCGGGAGTGGGGCCAACGTCCTGACTTTC
TRBJ2-3 | TRBV7-2 | 13 | NA | NA | CASSLDGLDTQYF | TGTGCCAGCAGCTTGGACGGTTTGGATACGCAGTATTTT
TRBJ2-7 | TRBV10-3 | 17 | few | NA | CAISDRGRVSSSYEQYF | TGTGCCATCAGTGACCGCGGGCGCGTCTCAAGCTCCTACGAGCAGTACTTC
TRBJ2-1 | TRBV7-3 | 16 | NA | TRBD2 | CASSSRGHRGDNEQFF | TGTGCCAGCAGCTCCCGCGGACACCGGGGGGACAATGAGCAGTTCTTC
TRBJ1-1 | TRBV6-1 | 16 | NA | NA | CASSFNQGIGNPEAFF | TGTGCCAGCAGTTTCAATCAGGGAATCGGGAATCCTGAAGCTTTCTTT
TRBJ2-5 | TRBV11-2 | 14 | NA | NA | CASSTTDGHNEQYF | TGTGCCAGCAGCACCACGGACGGGCACAATGAGCAGTACTTC
TRBJ2-1 | TRBV24-1 | 17 | NA | NA | CATSEPIPGGTGNEQFF | TGTGCCACCAGTGAACCAATCCCAGGGGGGACGGGGAATGAGCAGTTCTTC
TRBJ1-1 | TRBV5-1 | 14 | NA | NA | CASRTGTVGSEAFF | TGCGCCAGCAGAACCGGGACCGTGGGCTCTGAAGCTTTCTTT
TRBJ2-7 | TRBV20-1 | 15 | NA | TRBD2 | CSARGVAGESYEQYF | TGCAGTGCTAGAGGGGTAGCGGGAGAATCCTACGAGCAGTACTTC
TRBJ1-5 | TRBV28 | 14 | NA | TRBD1 | CASSLGRGLQPQHF | TGTGCCAGCAGTCTTGGCAGGGGGTTACAGCCCCAGCATTTT
TRBJ2-5 | TRBV5-6 | 14 | NA | NA | CASRYRGGQETQYF | TGTGCCAGCAGATACAGGGGAGGCCAAGAGACCCAGTACTTC
TRBJ2-7 | TRBV20-1 | 15 | few | TRBD2 | CSASRVAGPPYEQYF | TGCAGTGCTAGTCGGGTAGCGGGACCCCCCTACGAGCAGTACTTC
TRBJ2-2 | TRBV14 | 20 | NA | TRBD1 | CASSQAPSNAGQGRTGELFF | TGTGCCAGCAGCCAAGCCCCTTCTAACGCGGGACAGGGGCGCACCGGGGAGCTGTTTTTT
TRBJ1-5 | TRBV29-1 | 13 | NA | TRBD1 | CSAAPGGDQPQHF | TGCAGCGCCGCCCCAGGGGGAGATCAGCCCCAGCATTTT